Presented here are 25 T cell receptor beta chains from one specimen sequenced in a study of beta chain features in type 1 diabetes. The study reverse transcribed the entire isolated RNA, so it sequenced expressed TCRB transcripts. Profiling relied on immunoSEQ multiplex PCR, and the TCRdb table lists in-frame clones only, not all of them. The data show around 160,000 clones, 63% seen once. These receptors' antigens are unknown. Study-wide results and caveats: The study found moderately but significantly shorter TCRB CDR3s in all four CD4+ subsets of Type 1 diabetes patients.

The sequencing input was naive CD4+ T cells from blood. The receptors stem from a man younger than 45 with type 1 diabetes.

The genes are TRBV4-1 and TRBJ2-3; TRBD1 matches 9 bases. Germline V gives CDR1 MGHRA, CDR2 YSYEKL. The CDR3 has 17 amino acids. The junction had 9 bases not matched to a gene; V was cut back by 3 bases and J by 2 bases. This CDR3 reads CASSHGDRANPTDTQYF. Here the CDR3 DNA reads TGCGCCAGCAGCCACGGGGACAGGGCTAACCCCACAGATACGCAGTATTTT.

This chain links TRBV9 with TRBJ1-2; 8 bases are shared with TRBD1. After removal of 1 base from V and 7 bases from J, the junction contained 9 bases not matched to a gene. The germline V gene has CDR1 SGDLS and CDR2 YYNGEE. The CDR3 is 15 amino acids. The CDR3 sequence is CASSVTDRERVGYTF. For the CDR3, the DNA is TGTGCCAGCAGCGTAACGGACAGGGAGCGGGTTGGCTACACCTTC.

The chain employs TRBV5-4 and TRBJ2-5, with TRBD1 matching 9 bases. J gave up 1 base and V 4 bases, and 5 bases lay outside the gene matches. This CDR3 has 15 residues. Germline V gene data show CDR1 as SGHNT and CDR2 as YYREEE (reference sequence). The DNA of the CDR3 is TGTGCCAGCAGCCGGACAGGGGTCTTCCAAGAGACCCAGTACTTC. Translating gives CASSRTGVFQETQYF.

The V gene is TRBV7-2, the J gene TRBJ2-7; 7 bases are shared with TRBD1. The CDR3 is made up of 13 amino acids. V gave up 5 bases and J gave up 3 bases; unmatched junction bases: 4. The germline V gene has CDR1 SGHTA and CDR2 FQGNSA. CDR3 DNA sequence: TGTGCCAGCAGCGGGGGACAGCTCTACGAGCAGTACTTC. Translating gives CASSGGQLYEQYF.

The J gene is TRBJ1-2, the V gene TRBV14; TRBD1 might be the D (5 bases). The V gene's germline CDR1 is SGHDN and CDR2 FVKESK. CDR3 length: 13 residues. Trimming stripped 2 bases from V and 6 bases from J, with 10 bases between. The CDR3 region has the DNA TGTGCCAGCAGCCAAAACCAGGGTCATGGCTACACCTTC. This encodes CASSQNQGHGYTF.

The table lists this clone with a few counts. J is TRBJ1-1 and V is TRBV5-1, with no clear D. CDR1 is SGHRS, CDR2 YFSETQ, per germline. CDR3 length: 11 amino acids. Trimming removed 6 bases at V and 1 base at J, with 4 bases between. The DNA of the CDR3 is TGCGCCAGCACCCAGAACACTGAAGCTTTCTTT. The encoded protein is CASTQNTEAFF.

Note on this clone: This sample includes further DNA sequences coding for the same CDR3. This rearrangement joins TRBV18 to TRBJ1-1; unclear D gene. Germline CDR1 is KGHSH and CDR2 is LQKENI. The CDR3 is made up of 13 amino acids. V shed 1 base and J shed 1 base, with 4 bases lying between them. CDR3 coding DNA: TGTGCCAGCTCACCACAGGGGAACACTGAAGCTTTCTTT. Protein: CASSPQGNTEAFF.

As concerns this clone: This CDR3 is also generated by other DNA sequences in the sample. The rearrangement joins TRBV7-2 to TRBJ2-3, with D possibly TRBD1 on 6 matching bases. V was trimmed by 5 bases and J by 1 base, leaving 13 bases between them. CDR1 is SGHTA, CDR2 FQGNSA, per germline. This CDR3 spans 15 amino acids. This CDR3 reads CASSLGGPGTDTQYF. CDR3 in DNA: TGTGCCAGCAGCCTAGGGGGTCCAGGCACAGATACGCAGTATTTT. Using reference TRBV7-2 and TRBJ2-3 for the parts outside the CDR3, the full variable domain is GAGVSQSPSNKVTEKGKDVELRCDPISGHTALYWYRQSLGQGLEFLIYFQGNSAPDKSGLPSDRFSAERTGGSVSTLTIQRTQQEDSAVYLCASSLGGPGTDTQYFGPGTRLTVL.

There are a few counts of this clone. The V call is TRBV25-1, the J call TRBJ2-2; TRBD1 matches 8 bases. The CDR3 spans 17 residues. Trimming at V came to 1 base and at J to 0 bases, leaving 4 bases not matched to a gene. In germline, CDR1 is MGHDK, CDR2 SYGVNS. For the CDR3, the DNA is TGTGCCAGCAGTGAATTCGGGACAGGCCCGAACACCGGGGAGCTGTTTTTT. Its translation is CASSEFGTGPNTGELFF. Variable domain in full (rest from reference TRBV25-1 and TRBJ2-2): EADIYQTPRYLVIGTGKKITLECSQTMGHDKMYWYQQDPGMELHLIHYSYGVNSTEKGDLSSESTVSRIRTEHFPLTLESARPSHTSQYLCASSEFGTGPNTGELFFGEGSRLTVL.

The chain is built from TRBV5-1 and TRBJ2-1; D may be TRBD1 or TRBD2 (5 bases each). This CDR3 has 14 amino acids. V was trimmed by 4 bases and J by 6 bases, leaving 14 bases between them. The germline CDR1 and CDR2 sequences are SGHRS and YFSETQ. CDR3 in DNA: TGCGCCAGCAGCCCCGGGACGGAAGGCAATGAGCAGTTCTTC. Translation: CASSPGTEGNEQFF.

The chain has TRBV7-9 and TRBJ2-5, with TRBD2 as a possible D gene (5 bases). The CDR3 has 12 residues. V lost 7 bases and J 5 bases, leaving 11 bases between the germline ends. Germline V lookup: CDR1 SEHNR, CDR2 FQNEAQ (reference sequence). CDR3 sequence reads: CASTPRRETQYF. The CDR3 DNA reads as TGTGCCAGCACCCCGCGGAGGGAGACCCAGTACTTC. The whole variable domain, remainder taken from reference TRBV7-9 and TRBJ2-5, is DTGVSQNPRHKITKRGQNVTFRCDPISEHNRLYWYRQTLGQGPEFLTYFQNEAQLEKSRLLSDRFSAERPKGSFSTLEIQRTEQGDSAMYLCASTPRRETQYFGPGTRLLVL.

V usage is TRBV19 and J usage is TRBJ2-5, with TRBD1 identical over 11 bases. V lost 5 bases and J lost 5; bases outside the gene matches: 10. The CDR3 totals 16 residues. Germline CDR1 is LNHDA and CDR2 is SQIVND (reference sequence). This CDR3 reads CASSLTTGTGGETQYF. DNA of the CDR3: TGTGCCAGTAGTCTAACAACTGGGACAGGGGGGGAGACCCAGTACTTC.

This clone has a handful of counts. The chain is built from TRBV14 and TRBJ2-3; D is undetermined. Germline lookup yields CDR1 SGHDN and CDR2 FVKESK. V was pared by 2 bases and J by 2 bases, with 2 bases between. This CDR3 is built from 12 residues. For the CDR3, the DNA is TGTGCCAGCAGCCAAAACACAGATACGCAGTATTTT. This translates into CASSQNTDTQYF. The whole variable domain, filled in from reference TRBV14 and TRBJ2-3, reads EAGVTQFPSHSVIEKGQTVTLRCDPISGHDNLYWYRRVMGKEIKFLLHFVKESKQDESGMPNNRFLAERTGGTYSTLKVQPAELEDSGVYFCASSQNTDTQYFGPGTRLTVL.

This clone appeared a few times. The chain carries TRBV10-3 and TRBJ1-1; a weak D match, TRBD1 (6 bases). Looked up from germline, CDR1 is ENHRY and CDR2 is SYGVKD. The CDR3 has 13 residues. The germline V and J ends were trimmed by 10 bases and 3 bases, with 15 bases remaining between them. CDR3 sequence: CATRDTRDTEAFF. CDR3 DNA sequence: TGTGCCACCCGGGACACGAGGGACACTGAAGCTTTCTTT.

J is TRBJ2-3 and V is TRBV4-3; D unresolved. The CDR3 spans 15 residues. V was cut by 0 bases and J by 1 base, with 8 bases left in between. Germline CDR1 LGHNA, CDR2 YSLEER. CDR3 coding DNA: TGCGCCAGCAGCCAAGATTATTCCGGCACAGATACGCAGTATTTT. As protein: CASSQDYSGTDTQYF.

V and J are TRBV7-9 and TRBJ1-6; no clear D gene. V was clipped by 1 base and J by 8 bases, with 0 bases between them. This CDR3 has 11 amino acids. Per germline, CDR1 SEHNR and CDR2 FQNEAQ (reference sequence). The CDR3 here is CASSLDSPLHF. The CDR3 coding sequence is TGTGCCAGCAGCTTAGATTCACCCCTCCACTTT.

This chain connects TRBV5-1 to TRBJ2-7, with a weak D call TRBD1 (5 bases). This CDR3 region has 14 residues. The germline V gene encodes CDR1 SGHRS and CDR2 YFSETQ. V lost 2 bases and J lost 1, with 10 bases in between. CDR3 nucleotides: TGCGCCAGCAGCTTTACGACAGATTCCTACGAGCAGTACTTC. It translates to CASSFTTDSYEQYF.

A few counts support this clone. The J gene is TRBJ2-4, the V gene TRBV29-1, with D maybe TRBD2 (5 bases). V lost 5 bases and J lost 8, with 10 bases in between. Germline CDR1 reads SQVTM; CDR2 reads ANQGSEA. The CDR3 spans 11 residues. The chain's CDR3 is CSVRGRDIQYF. CDR3 sequence (DNA): TGCAGCGTTCGGGGTCGGGACATTCAGTACTTC.

This chain connects TRBV6-6 to TRBJ2-1; D gene unclear. Germline CDR1 MNHNY, CDR2 SVGAGI (reference sequence). V lost 7 bases to trimming and J lost 6 bases, with 19 bases between them. The CDR3 has 15 residues. The CDR3, as DNA: TGTGCCAGCAACTTTGCAGAACCACGCTCCAATGAGCAGTTCTTC. It translates to CASNFAEPRSNEQFF.

The rearrangement links TRBV4-3 to TRBJ2-1; tentatively, D is TRBD2 (5 bases). Trimming took off 1 base at V and 7 bases at J, with 11 bases between the two ends. Germline assignment: CDR1 LGHNA and CDR2 YSLEER. The CDR3 totals 14 residues. The CDR3 loop reads CASSQVRRANEQFF. The CDR3 DNA reads TGCGCCAGCAGCCAAGTAAGGCGGGCAAATGAGCAGTTCTTC.

In its sample, this clone was seen a few times. The chain carries TRBV4-2 and TRBJ2-2, with 10 bases aligning to TRBD1. The V and J ends lost 0 bases and 7 bases, in that order; junction bases with no gene match: 2. Germline-derived CDR1 and CDR2 are LGHNA and YNFKEQ. The CDR3 totals 15 residues. The CDR3 bases are TGTGCCAGCAGCCAAGAAGGGACAGGGGACGGGGAGCTGTTTTTT. Encoded protein: CASSQEGTGDGELFF.

This chain joins TRBV20-1 and TRBJ2-5; D remains unclear. The germline gives CDR1 DFQATT, CDR2 SNEGSKA (reference sequence). The CDR3 totals 10 residues. V was cut by 6 bases and J by 2 bases, with 4 bases left in between. The CDR3 region is CSAVQETQYF. CDR3 DNA sequence: TGCAGTGCAGTACAAGAGACCCAGTACTTC.

The chain is built from TRBV4-1 and TRBJ1-2; the D is unclear. Germline CDR1 and CDR2: MGHRA and YSYEKL. Trimming pared 0 bases from V and 1 base from J, leaving 0 bases between. The CDR3 has 12 residues. The CDR3 nucleotides read TGCGCCAGCAGCCAAGATAACTATGGCTACACCTTC. Residues: CASSQDNYGYTF.

The chain couples TRBV29-1 to TRBJ2-7; possibly TRBD1 or TRBD2 for D (5 bases each). Germline CDR1 is SQVTM and CDR2 is ANQGSEA. This CDR3 is 13 amino acids long. V lost 6 bases to trimming and J lost 7 bases, with 19 bases between them. The CDR3 nucleotides read TGCAGCGTCGTCCCCCGGGGCCTTGGAGAGCAGTACTTC. Its protein is CSVVPRGLGEQYF.

This clone was seen only a few times. The rearrangement links TRBV29-1 to TRBJ1-2; D is unresolved. V dropped 1 base and J dropped 2 bases, with 8 bases sitting between them. The V gene's germline CDR1 is SQVTM and CDR2 ANQGSEA. There are 13 residues in the CDR3. The CDR3 loop is CSVEAAANYGYTF. As DNA, the CDR3 is TGCAGCGTTGAAGCGGCCGCCAACTATGGCTACACCTTC.